The clone carrying this TCR beta chain was found many times. Its target is unknown. Patients had received no treatment of any kind before thyroid surgery. The data stem from a study of metastatic and nonmetastatic thyroid tumors. Study-wide context: Repertoire comparison spanned blood and tumor or nodule tissue of malignant and benign thyroid patients. Points from the study as a whole: Relative to benign nodules, malignant thyroid tumors were reportedly characterized by significantly elevated TCR beta diversity in blood and tumor.

MiXCR re-clonotyped the PCR reads for TCRdb. The sample yields tens of thousands of clones, under 20% seen once. This CDR3 contains 14 residues. Germline loops: CDR1 MNHEY, CDR2 SMNVEV (reference sequence). The V end lost 5 bases, the J end lost 0 bases, and 11 bases lay between the germline ends. The sequence was collected from a female donor with papillary thyroid cancer or a benign thyroid nodule (not recorded which). Some clones in this sample may be carry-over from other donors' samples. This sequence joins TRBV27 and TRBJ2-7; maybe TRBD2 (6 bases). The sample consisted of blood. The DNA for the CDR3 is TGTGCCAGCAGTCCCGGGACTTACTCCTACGAGCAGTACTTC. Its protein product is CASSPGTYSYEQYF.